The 24 T cell receptor beta chains listed next were all sequenced from one sample in a study of blood T cell repertoires in COVID-19. Generated by immunoSEQ multiplex PCR, the TCRdb table keeps only in-frame clones and is missing some. The profile shows under 200,000 clones, 70% to 90% of them singletons. Input material: PBMCs or T cells enriched from blood (not recorded which). Every receptor here comes from a woman younger than 30 who had recovered from COVID-19.

The V and J genes are TRBV5-1 and TRBJ1-4; possible D gene TRBD1, 6 bases. The CDR3 has 15 amino acids. The ends were cut back, 2 bases at V and 6 bases at J, with 14 bases in the middle. Germline CDR1 is SGHRS and CDR2 is YFSETQ. This CDR3 reads CASSFTGSQDEKLFF. As DNA, the CDR3 is TGCGCCAGCAGCTTCACAGGGTCGCAGGATGAAAAACTGTTTTTT.

V and J are TRBV10-1 and TRBJ2-7; a weak D match, TRBD1 (6 bases). This CDR3 region has 15 residues. V lost 8 bases and J 4 bases, leaving 21 bases between the germline ends. Germline V CDR1 and CDR2: WNHNN, SYGVQD (reference sequence). In DNA, the CDR3 is TGCGCCAGCTCCCCTGGGGGCCGTCCCGGGTACGAGCAGTACTTC. Translation: CASSPGGRPGYEQYF.

Remarks on this clone: A read error may produce the germline difference seen at one junction end. The chain combines TRBV29-1 with TRBJ2-3; no firm D call. The CDR3 runs 12 residues. The V gene's germline CDR1 is SQVTM and CDR2 ANQGSEA. This CDR3 is CSAELGTDTQYF. CDR3 nucleotides: TGCAGCGCTGAACTTGGCACAGATACGCAGTATTTT.

The chain uses TRBV24-1 and TRBJ2-3; 13 bases line up with TRBD2. Trimming took 0 bases from V and 2 from J; bases not matched to a gene: 10. This CDR3 spans 20 amino acids. CDR1 is KGHDR and CDR2 is SFDVKD in the germline V gene. CDR3 loop: CATSDLVGLAGERDTDTQYF. CDR3 coding DNA: TGTGCCACCAGTGATTTGGTAGGACTAGCGGGAGAACGGGACACAGATACGCAGTATTTT.

The chain joins TRBV5-1 to TRBJ1-4; D possibly corresponds to TRBD1 (5 bases). Germline V gene data show CDR1 as SGHRS and CDR2 as YFSETQ. This CDR3 has 13 amino acids. The ends were cut back, 0 bases at V and 7 bases at J, with 7 bases in the middle. The CDR3 nucleotides are TGCGCCAGCAGCTTGGAGCAGGGTGAAAAACTGTTTTTT. This translates into CASSLEQGEKLFF.

The CDR3 coding sequence is TGCAGCGACAGGGGGGACACTGAAGCTTTCTTT. Translating gives CSDRGDTEAFF. This chain uses TRBV20-1 with TRBJ1-1, with 9 bases identical to TRBD1. The V gene's germline CDR1 is DFQATT and CDR2 SNEGSKA (reference sequence). The CDR3 has 11 amino acids.

V usage is TRBV4-1 and J usage is TRBJ2-3, with TRBD2 matching over 8 bases. The J segment lost 1 base and the V segment lost 3 bases, leaving 12 bases of the junction unmatched. Germline CDR1 reads MGHRA; CDR2 reads YSYEKL. CDR3 size: 18 residues. CDR3: CASSQDKRTSFRTDTQYF. The DNA for the CDR3 is TGCGCCAGCAGCCAGGACAAGCGGACTAGCTTCCGCACAGATACGCAGTATTTT.

This clone is a singleton in its sample. V is TRBV18 and J is TRBJ2-7; no clear D. The CDR3 totals 13 residues. From germline, CDR1 is KGHSH and CDR2 LQKENI. The germline V and J ends were trimmed by 2 bases and 6 bases, with 11 bases remaining between them. The CDR3 sequence: CASSPMMKREQYF. CDR3 bases: TGTGCCAGCTCACCAATGATGAAGCGCGAGCAGTACTTC.

The chain recombines TRBV2 with TRBJ2-1, with 8 positions matching TRBD2. CDR1 is SNHLY, CDR2 FYNNEI, per germline. The CDR3 covers 15 residues. The ends lost 8 bases at V and 0 bases at J; junction bases unmatched: 6. The chain's CDR3 is CASCRREGSYNEQFF. The CDR3 nucleotides read TGTGCCAGCTGTCGTCGGGAGGGCTCCTACAATGAGCAGTTCTTC.

The chain employs TRBV28 and TRBJ1-1; possibly TRBD1 for D (5 bases). Trimming stripped 3 bases from V and 7 bases from J, with 12 bases between. CDR1 and CDR2 (germline): MDHEN, SYDVKM. The CDR3 loop spans 13 amino acids. CDR3 amino acids: CASSLTVGYEAFF. CDR3 nucleotide sequence: TGTGCCAGCAGTTTGACAGTCGGATATGAAGCTTTCTTT.

The J gene is TRBJ1-3, the V gene TRBV4-2; possible D gene TRBD1, 5 bases. The CDR3 runs to 21 residues. CDR1 and CDR2 (germline): LGHNA, YNFKEQ. V shed 0 bases and J shed 4 bases, with 28 bases lying between them. CDR3 protein: CASSQEFSGLGQLSSGNTIYF. The CDR3 DNA follows: TGTGCCAGCAGCCAAGAGTTTTCCGGTTTGGGGCAACTAAGCTCAGGAAACACCATATATTTT.

The rearrangement links TRBV25-1 to TRBJ2-1; 8 bases agree with TRBD2. Germline V lookup: CDR1 MGHDK, CDR2 SYGVNS. This CDR3 contains 17 residues. V shed 0 bases, J shed 5 bases, and the junction held 9 bases outside the gene matches. The CDR3 sequence is CASSEYPSGFGNNEQFF. For the CDR3, the DNA is TGTGCCAGCAGTGAATACCCTAGCGGGTTCGGGAACAATGAGCAGTTCTTC.

The chain is built from TRBV27 and TRBJ2-2; 9 bases agree with TRBD2. The CDR3 covers 16 residues. CDR1 and CDR2 (germline): MNHEY, SMNVEV (reference sequence). Losses at the gene ends were 6 bases for V and 4 bases for J; bases not matched to a gene: 9. The CDR3: CASRRLAGLSTGELFF. DNA of the CDR3: TGTGCCAGCAGGCGTCTAGCGGGATTAAGCACCGGGGAGCTGTTTTTT.

The J gene is TRBJ2-7, the V gene TRBV3-1 (or the pseudogene TRBV3-2); 7 bases are a match to TRBD2. V trimming: 1 base; J trimming: 6 bases; junction bases outside the gene matches: 9. This CDR3 is built from 15 residues. Germline CDR1 LGHDT, CDR2 YNNKEL (reference sequence). Here the CDR3 reads CASSQGPASGGEQYF. Here the CDR3 DNA reads TGTGCCAGCAGCCAAGGGCCTGCCTCGGGGGGCGAGCAGTACTTC.

This chain connects TRBV7-2 to TRBJ2-1, with D possibly being TRBD2 (6 bases). Germline V gene data show CDR1 as SGHTA and CDR2 as FQGNSA. CDR3 size: 14 residues. V lost 2 bases and J 6 bases, leaving 11 bases between the germline ends. The CDR3 loop is CASSLWEEANEQFF. The CDR3 bases are TGTGCCAGCAGCTTATGGGAGGAGGCCAATGAGCAGTTCTTC. Complete variable domain (other parts from reference TRBV7-2 and TRBJ2-1): GAGVSQSPSNKVTEKGKDVELRCDPISGHTALYWYRQSLGQGLEFLIYFQGNSAPDKSGLPSDRFSAERTGGSVSTLTIQRTQQEDSAVYLCASSLWEEANEQFFGPGTRLTVL.

V is TRBV19 and J is TRBJ1-2, with D possibly TRBD1 on 6 matching bases. Germline CDR1 is LNHDA and CDR2 is SQIVND (reference sequence). The CDR3 runs 17 residues. The ends were cut back, 7 bases at V and 2 bases at J, with 23 bases in the middle. CDR3 sequence (DNA): TGTGCCAGTACCCAAAGGAGAACCGGGACAAGGAACTATGGCTACACCTTC. Translating gives CASTQRRTGTRNYGYTF.

This chain uses TRBV28 with TRBJ2-6; tentatively, D is TRBD2 (6 bases). Germline V gene sequence: CDR1 MDHEN, CDR2 SYDVKM. There are 16 residues in the CDR3. Trimming left V 6 bases short and J 0 bases short, with 12 bases between. CDR3 sequence reads: CASSYDGGSGANVLTF. The CDR3 DNA is TGTGCCAGCAGCTACGACGGGGGCTCTGGGGCCAACGTCCTGACTTTC.

With respect to this clone: The junction departs from the called germline gene at one end, perhaps through a read error. This rearrangement joins TRBV7-7 to TRBJ2-3; 7 bases map to TRBD2. CDR3 size: 14 residues. CDR1 and CDR2 (germline): SSHAT, FNYEAQ (reference sequence). DNA of the CDR3: TGTGCTAGCAGCCCTAGCGGATTAACAGATACGCAGTATTTT. Residues: CASSPSGLTDTQYF. Using reference TRBV7-7 and TRBJ2-3 for the parts outside the CDR3, the full variable domain is GAGVSQSPRYKVTKRGQDVTLRCDPISSHATLYWYQQALGQGPEFLTYFNYEAQPDKSGLPSDRFSAERPEGSISTLTIQRTEQRDSAMYRCASSPSGLTDTQYFGPGTRLTVL.

The chain carries TRBV29-1 and TRBJ2-7; D is possibly TRBD2 (6 bases). Between the trimmed V and J ends, which lost 7 bases and 0 bases, there was a span of 10 bases. The CDR3 consists of 12 residues. Germline lookup yields CDR1 SQVTM and CDR2 ANQGSEA. DNA for the CDR3: TGCAGCGGGATGACTAGCTCCTACGAGCAGTACTTC. Its translation: CSGMTSSYEQYF.

This clone was counted a single time. This sequence joins TRBV6-5 and TRBJ2-7; 8 bases agree with TRBD1. With 5 bases clipped from V and 5 bases from J, the junction kept 8 bases outside the gene matches. CDR1 and CDR2 from the germline V gene are MNHEY and SVGAGI. This CDR3 contains 14 residues. CDR3 protein: CASSRGQATHEQYF. The DNA for the CDR3 is TGTGCCAGCAGTCGGGGACAGGCAACCCACGAGCAGTACTTC.

This clone has a single count. The gene calls are TRBV7-8 and TRBJ1-5, with 10 positions matching TRBD1. Looked up from germline, CDR1 is SGHVS and CDR2 is FQNEAQ. J lost 0 bases, V lost 5 bases, and 10 bases had no gene match. The CDR3 runs 18 residues. The DNA for the CDR3 is TGTGCCAGCAGCCCGGGGACAGGGGCGAGTAATAGCAATCAGCCCCAGCATTTT. It codes for CASSPGTGASNSNQPQHF.

This clone showed up just once. This chain connects TRBV6-5 to TRBJ1-3; 10 bases match TRBD1. With V trimmed by 7 bases and J by 2 bases, 5 bases remained unmatched. This CDR3 is 15 amino acids long. Germline V CDR1 and CDR2: MNHEY, SVGAGI. DNA of the CDR3: TGTGCCAGCAAACTCGGACAGGGGGCTGGAAACACCATATATTTT. This encodes CASKLGQGAGNTIYF.

The chain is built from TRBV7-2 and TRBJ1-1, with a possible D match to TRBD1 (5 bases). CDR1 and CDR2 from the germline V gene are SGHTA and FQGNSA. CDR3 length: 14 residues. V was clipped by 3 bases and J by 0 bases, with 8 bases between them. CDR3 DNA sequence: TGTGCCAGCAGCTTCGACAGATTGAACACTGAAGCTTTCTTT. It codes for CASSFDRLNTEAFF.

The V gene is TRBV5-6, the J gene TRBJ1-3; D gene unclear. There are 15 residues in the CDR3. V was clipped by 0 bases and J by 0 bases, with 7 bases between them. Looked up from germline, CDR1 is SGHDT and CDR2 is YYEEEE. The CDR3 is CASSLARSSGNTIYF. The CDR3 DNA follows: TGTGCCAGCAGCTTGGCCAGAAGCTCTGGAAACACCATATATTTT.